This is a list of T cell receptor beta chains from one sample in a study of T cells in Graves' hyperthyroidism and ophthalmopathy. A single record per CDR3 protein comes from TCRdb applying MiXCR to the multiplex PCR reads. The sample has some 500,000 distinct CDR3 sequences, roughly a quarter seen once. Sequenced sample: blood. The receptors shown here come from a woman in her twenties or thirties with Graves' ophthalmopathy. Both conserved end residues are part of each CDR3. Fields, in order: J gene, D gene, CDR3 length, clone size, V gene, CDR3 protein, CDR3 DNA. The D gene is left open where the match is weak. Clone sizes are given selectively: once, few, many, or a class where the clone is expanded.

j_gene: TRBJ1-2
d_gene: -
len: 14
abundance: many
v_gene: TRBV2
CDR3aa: CASSERQGLYGYTF
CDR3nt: TGTGCCAGCAGTGAACGTCAGGGTCTGTACGGCTACACCTTC

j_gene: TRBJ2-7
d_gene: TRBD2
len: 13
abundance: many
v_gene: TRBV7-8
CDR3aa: CASKVAGAYEQYF
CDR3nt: TGTGCCAGCAAGGTAGCGGGAGCCTACGAGCAGTACTTC

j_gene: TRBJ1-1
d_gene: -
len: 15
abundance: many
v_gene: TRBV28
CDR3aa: CASLAPWQLNTEAFF
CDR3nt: TGTGCCAGCTTAGCCCCCTGGCAGCTCAACACTGAAGCTTTCTTT

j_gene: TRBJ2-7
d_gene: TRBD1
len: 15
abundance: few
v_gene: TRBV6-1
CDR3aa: CASSVGTGTSGEQYF
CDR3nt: TGTGCCAGCAGTGTTGGGACAGGAACTTCGGGGGAGCAGTACTTC

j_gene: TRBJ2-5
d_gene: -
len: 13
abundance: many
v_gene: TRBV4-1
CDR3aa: CASSPGPQATQYF
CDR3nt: TGCGCCAGCAGCCCAGGACCCCAGGCGACCCAGTACTTC

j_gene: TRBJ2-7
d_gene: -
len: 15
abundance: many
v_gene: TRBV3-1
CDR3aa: CASSQLQGGIYEQYF
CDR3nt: TGTGCCAGCAGCCAACTCCAGGGCGGAATCTACGAGCAGTACTTC

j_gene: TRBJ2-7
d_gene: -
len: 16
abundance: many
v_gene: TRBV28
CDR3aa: CASSLNVGLPTYEQYF
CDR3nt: TGTGCCAGCAGTTTGAACGTCGGCCTGCCCACCTACGAGCAGTACTTC

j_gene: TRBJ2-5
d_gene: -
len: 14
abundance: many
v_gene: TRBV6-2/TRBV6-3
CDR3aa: CASRTRRKEETQYF
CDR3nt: TGTGCCAGCAGGACGAGGCGGAAGGAAGAGACCCAGTACTTC

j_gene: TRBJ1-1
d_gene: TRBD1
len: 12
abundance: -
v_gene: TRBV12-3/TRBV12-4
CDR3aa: CASSIGQGATFF
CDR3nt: TGTGCCAGCAGTATCGGACAGGGGGCAACTTTCTTT

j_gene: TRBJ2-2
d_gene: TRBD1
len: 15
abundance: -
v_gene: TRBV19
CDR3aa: CASSPAGGAYGELFF
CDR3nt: TGTGCCAGTAGCCCAGCAGGGGGCGCGTACGGGGAGCTGTTTTTT

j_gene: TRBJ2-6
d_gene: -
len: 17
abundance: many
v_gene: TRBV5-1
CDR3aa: CASSLAVTAYGANVLTF
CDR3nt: TGCGCCAGCAGCTTGGCCGTAACAGCCTACGGGGCCAACGTCCTGACTTTC

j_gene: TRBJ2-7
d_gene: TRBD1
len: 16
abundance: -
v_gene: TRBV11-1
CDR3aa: CASSRAGTGETYEQYF
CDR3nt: TGTGCCAGCAGTCGAGCCGGGACAGGTGAAACCTACGAGCAGTACTTC

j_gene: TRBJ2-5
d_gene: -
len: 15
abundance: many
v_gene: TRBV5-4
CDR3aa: CASSLQGMYQETQYF
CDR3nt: TGTGCCAGCAGCTTGCAGGGGATGTACCAAGAGACCCAGTACTTC

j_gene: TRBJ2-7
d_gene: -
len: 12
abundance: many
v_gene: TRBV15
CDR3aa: CATSRDNYEQYF
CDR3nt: TGTGCCACCAGCAGAGATAACTACGAGCAGTACTTC

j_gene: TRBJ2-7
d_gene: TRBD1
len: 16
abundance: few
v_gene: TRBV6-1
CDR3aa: CASSDPENTGEHEQYF
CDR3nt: TGTGCCAGCAGTGATCCGGAAAACACAGGGGAACACGAGCAGTACTTC

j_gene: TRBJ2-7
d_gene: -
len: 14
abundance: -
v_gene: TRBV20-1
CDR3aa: CSARGSWGIYEQYF
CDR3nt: TGCAGTGCGAGGGGCAGTTGGGGAATCTACGAGCAGTACTTC

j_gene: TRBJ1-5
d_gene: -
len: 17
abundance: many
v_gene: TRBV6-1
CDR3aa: CASSEYGLVKGNQPQHF
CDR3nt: TGTGCCAGCAGTGAATATGGGCTAGTTAAGGGCAATCAGCCCCAGCATTTT

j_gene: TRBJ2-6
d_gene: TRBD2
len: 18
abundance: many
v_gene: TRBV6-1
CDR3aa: CASSELQGLVSGANVLTF
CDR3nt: TGTGCCAGCAGTGAACTGCAGGGACTAGTCTCTGGGGCCAACGTCCTGACTTTC

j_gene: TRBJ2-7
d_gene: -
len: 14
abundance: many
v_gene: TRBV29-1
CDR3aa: CSVASTGSTYEQYF
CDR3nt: TGCAGCGTGGCGTCCACAGGGTCCACCTACGAGCAGTACTTC

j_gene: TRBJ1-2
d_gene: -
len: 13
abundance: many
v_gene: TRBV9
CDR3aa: CASSVGPGGGYTF
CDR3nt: TGTGCCAGCAGCGTAGGGCCAGGCGGGGGCTACACCTTC

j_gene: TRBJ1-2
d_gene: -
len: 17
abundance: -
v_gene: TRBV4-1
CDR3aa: CASSQANFGTYNYGYTF
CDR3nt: TGCGCCAGCAGCCAAGCCAACTTCGGGACTTATAACTATGGCTACACCTTC

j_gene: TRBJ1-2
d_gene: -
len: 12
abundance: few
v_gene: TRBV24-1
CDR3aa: CATSDRYSGYTF
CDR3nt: TGTGCCACCAGTGATCGTTATAGTGGCTACACCTTC